Each of the 8 T cell receptor beta chains below was sequenced from the same sample in a study of CD8+ T cells in alopecia areata. Reverse transcribed after extraction, RNA yielded cDNA as the sequencing template. Libraries were prepared by immunoSEQ multiplex PCR; TCRdb keeps only in-frame clonotypes and omits some of them. Of around 160,000 clones listed, 75% to 90% were seen once; the top ten hold about 16%. The input for sequencing was CD8+ T cells sorted from blood, taken at week 0. These receptors all come from a human donor with alopecia areata.

The chain links TRBV19 to TRBJ2-1, with no clear D. From germline, CDR1 is LNHDA and CDR2 SQIVND (reference sequence). V was cut by 2 bases and J by 8 bases, with 7 bases left in between. This CDR3 region has 12 residues. CDR3 DNA: TGTGCCAGTAGTATACCGAACTATGAGCAGTTCTTC. It specifies CASSIPNYEQFF.

The chain has TRBV4-2 and TRBJ2-7; a weak D match, TRBD1 (6 bases). The CDR3 has 19 residues. V dropped 4 bases and J dropped 0 bases, with 25 bases sitting between them. Per germline, CDR1 LGHNA and CDR2 YNFKEQ. The CDR3 DNA sequence: TGTGCCAGCAGCCCTAAGAGATTCCACGGGACAAGATCCTCCTACGAGCAGTACTTC. Protein product: CASSPKRFHGTRSSYEQYF.

The gene calls are TRBV5-6 and TRBJ2-3, with a weak D call TRBD2 (6 bases). V lost 4 bases and J 4 bases, leaving 13 bases between the germline ends. The CDR3 extends over 14 amino acids. Germline V lookup: CDR1 SGHDT, CDR2 YYEEEE. The CDR3 coding sequence is TGTGCCAGCAGCGTGGGAGGCCCCGCAGATACGCAGTATTTT. Protein product: CASSVGGPADTQYF.

Points on this clone: The same CDR3 arises from other DNA sequences in this sample as well. This chain links TRBV27 with TRBJ2-1; D unresolved. Trimming took off 0 bases at V and 4 bases at J, with 4 bases between the two ends. The CDR3 is 13 amino acids. Germline lookup yields CDR1 MNHEY and CDR2 SMNVEV (reference sequence). CDR3 coding DNA: TGTGCCAGCAGTTTATCGAGGTACAATGAGCAGTTCTTC. Translation gives CASSLSRYNEQFF.

This chain uses TRBV5-3 with TRBJ2-1; D possibly corresponds to TRBD2 (6 bases). TRBV5-3 counts as an open reading frame of uncertain function. With 8 bases removed from V and 10 bases from J, the gap between germline ends came to 13 bases. The CDR3 has 11 amino acids. CDR3 region: CASRSGLEQFF. The CDR3 region has the DNA TGTGCCAGTAGGAGCGGGCTCGAGCAGTTCTTC.

The DNA for the CDR3 is TGTGCCAGCAGCTTAGCGGTATTGCGTCCGTTTTTT. Residues: CASSLAVLRPFF. The chain recombines TRBV11-2 with TRBJ2-2; no reliable D call. CDR1 is SGHAT, CDR2 FQNNGV, per germline. Trimming removed 1 base from V and 16 bases from J, with 13 bases in between. The CDR3 length is 12 residues.

The chain couples TRBV29-1 to TRBJ2-1; perhaps D is TRBD1 or TRBD2 (5 bases each). Germline-derived CDR1 and CDR2 are SQVTM and ANQGSEA. V was cut by 7 bases and J by 6 bases, with 7 bases left in between. The CDR3 is made up of 10 amino acids. DNA of the CDR3: TGCAGCGCTGGGGGCAATGAGCAGTTCTTC. It is translated as CSAGGNEQFF.

J is TRBJ2-2 and V is TRBV7-7; no definite D call. There are 14 residues in the CDR3. The germline V and J ends were trimmed by 2 bases and 5 bases, with 9 bases remaining between them. Per germline, CDR1 SSHAT and CDR2 FNYEAQ (reference sequence). The CDR3 is CASSLSGLTGELFF. CDR3 DNA: TGTGCCAGCAGCTTATCAGGTTTAACCGGGGAGCTGTTTTTT.